The 4 T cell receptor beta chains below come from one sample, sequenced in a study of T-cell memory formation after mild COVID-19. TCRdb re-analysed the 5' RACE reads in MiXCR, keeping a single row per CDR3 protein. The profile shows about 390,000 distinct CDR3 sequences, approximately 15% of them singletons. The sequencing sample was made of PBMCs or a T cell subset sorted from them (not recorded which). These receptors were obtained from a man in his late teens or twenties who had mild COVID-19 (a few samples of this study predate the infection). Cell type and time point are not known.

In its sample, this clonotype was seen a few times. The gene calls are TRBV6-2 or TRBV6-3 and TRBJ1-5, with D uncertain. The CDR3 has 17 amino acids. Germline loops: CDR1 MNHEY, CDR2 SVGEGT. V was clipped by 2 bases and J by 0 bases, with 14 bases between them. CDR3 amino acids: CASSYPGSTYSNQPQHF. CDR3 bases: TGTGCCAGCAGTTACCCGGGCAGCACATATAGCAATCAGCCCCAGCATTTT.

This clonotype was found a few times. J is TRBJ2-5 and V is TRBV12-3 or TRBV12-4; 9 bases agree with TRBD2. This CDR3 region has 14 residues. V trimming: 4 bases; J trimming: 4 bases; junction bases outside the gene matches: 4. The CDR3 loop is CASSSRTSAETQYF. In DNA, the CDR3 is TGTGCCAGCAGTTCCCGGACTAGCGCAGAGACCCAGTACTTC.

Comments on this clonotype: A junction boundary mismatches the germline segment, possibly from a read error. The chain links TRBV7-3 to TRBJ1-5; 10 bases are shared with TRBD1. Germline V gene data show CDR1 as SGHTA and CDR2 as FQGTGA. The CDR3 length is 13 residues. CDR3 in amino acids: CASSLGQGQPKHF. DNA for the CDR3: TGTGCCAGCAGCCTGGGACAGGGGCAGCCCAAGCATTTT.

CDR3 amino acids: CASRPSGTDPEAFF. The CDR3 DNA is TGTGCCAGCCGTCCTTCCGGGACAGACCCTGAAGCTTTCTTT. V gene TRBV6-2 or TRBV6-3 combines with J gene TRBJ1-1; 7 nucleotides match TRBD1. Germline V gene data show CDR1 as MNHEY and CDR2 as SVGEGT. The CDR3 contains 14 residues. V lost 8 bases, J lost 6 bases, and 12 bases stayed unmatched.